This T cell receptor (beta chain) was identified during a study of shared clonotypes between healthy human individuals. Looked up from germline, CDR1 is SGHNT and CDR2 is YYREEE (reference sequence). The CDR3 is 15 amino acids. Trimming left V 4 bases short and J 5 bases short, with 15 bases between. Per sorted-subset replicate PCR, input was approximately 200 ng DNA, representing roughly 29,000 T cell genomes. Here immunoSEQ multiplex PCR was the method, and the copy in TCRdb shows in-frame clones only, minus some. The sample includes 2 million to 2.5 million clones, 92% of them seen just once. A note on this clone: At the DNA level, this CDR3 is encoded by other sequences in the same sample as well.

The sequence was collected from a man aged 18 to 29 in good health. Some clones in this sample may be carry-over from other donors' samples. The chain has TRBV5-4 and TRBJ1-4; perhaps TRBD1 as D (6 bases). Sequencing was performed on naive CD4+ T cells from PBMCs. The subset denotes: CD45RA+ positively selected. For the CDR3, the DNA is TGTGCCAGCAGCCCGAGGGGGGGGTCCAATGAAAAACTGTTTTTT. Its protein is CASSPRGGSNEKLFF.